Listed here are 20 T cell receptor beta chains from one sample, sequenced in a study of control samples from healthy donors and cancer patients (dated by TCRdb to the early 2020s). Library preparation used the immunoSEQ multiplex PCR assay. In TCRdb, the immuneACCESS table is reduced to in-frame sequences with V and J assigned. These tables do not hold every clone; where another copy was compared, an unresolved V gene accounts for under half, and the others remain unexplained. For this sample the table gives over 150,000 clones, of which around 87% were detected only once. In total, the top ten clones hold 1.2% to 1.5% of the sample. The material sequenced was blood. These receptors were taken from a woman between 45 and 65 years old in good health.

V is TRBV12-3 or TRBV12-4 and J is TRBJ2-7; D gene ambiguous. The CDR3 length is 11 residues. V lost 2 bases and J lost 9, with 8 bases in between. CDR3 in DNA: TGTGCCAGCAGTTTATTGCAGGTGCAGTACTTC. This sequence encodes CASSLLQVQYF.

The chain couples TRBV10-3 to TRBJ1-4; D is perhaps TRBD1 (5 bases). Per the germline V gene, CDR1 is ENHRY and CDR2 is SYGVKD. V was trimmed by 4 bases and J by 6 bases, leaving 9 bases between them. This CDR3 is 13 amino acids long. The CDR3: CAISGGGDEKLFF. CDR3 sequence (DNA): TGTGCCATCAGTGGCGGGGGGGATGAAAAACTGTTTTTT.

J is TRBJ2-3 and V is TRBV30, with D perhaps matching TRBD2 (6 bases). From germline, CDR1 is GTSNPN and CDR2 SVGIG (reference sequence). V was shortened by 0 bases and J by 2 bases, with 15 bases between the two germline ends. There are 16 residues in the CDR3. CDR3 DNA: TGTGCCTGGAGTGTACAGCTACGGGGGACCACAGATACGCAGTATTTT. This gives the protein CAWSVQLRGTTDTQYF.

This rearrangement joins TRBV5-6 to TRBJ2-5; 9 bases match TRBD2. The CDR3 is 16 residues long. From germline, CDR1 is SGHDT and CDR2 YYEEEE. V trimming: 4 bases; J trimming: 1 base; junction bases outside the gene matches: 8. CDR3 in DNA: TGTGCCAGCAGCCTACGGGGTAGCGGGGGCCAAGAGACCCAGTACTTC. Protein sequence: CASSLRGSGGQETQYF.

The V and J genes are TRBV11-3 and TRBJ2-1; D is perhaps TRBD1 or TRBD2 (6 bases each). Germline CDR1 and CDR2: SGHNT and YENEEA. The CDR3 length is 14 residues. V lost 3 bases, J lost 5 bases, and 11 bases lay in between. CDR3 region: CASSFTGAHNEQFF. The CDR3 nucleotides are TGTGCCAGCAGCTTTACGGGGGCCCACAATGAGCAGTTCTTC.

The chain uses TRBV5-1 and TRBJ2-1; 8 bases map to TRBD1. CDR1 SGHRS and CDR2 YFSETQ come from the germline V gene. V shed 4 bases and J 9 bases; nucleotides not matched to a gene: 6. The CDR3 sequence is 13 residues long. CDR3 nucleotides: TGCGCCAGCAGCGAACAGGGGGTTGGTGAGCAGTTCTTC. It codes for CASSEQGVGEQFF.

The chain employs TRBV7-2 and TRBJ2-7, with TRBD2 matching over 8 bases. The CDR3 length is 14 residues. Germline V lookup: CDR1 SGHTA, CDR2 FQGNSA. Unmatched junction bases numbered 10, after V lost 5 bases and J lost 7 bases. Written as DNA, the CDR3 is TGTGCCAGCAGCCTTACGCGGGGGGTCGGAGAGCAGTACTTC. It yields the protein CASSLTRGVGEQYF.

The chain employs TRBV30 and TRBJ1-1; D may be TRBD1 (6 bases). Trimming shortened V by 4 bases and J by 4 bases, and 10 bases separated the two germline ends. Germline V CDR1 and CDR2: GTSNPN, SVGIG (reference sequence). The CDR3 runs to 12 residues. Written as DNA, the CDR3 is TGTGCCTGGATGTTAGGGGGCACTGAAGCTTTCTTT. It specifies CAWMLGGTEAFF.

This clone was seen once. This chain links TRBV9 with TRBJ2-3, with D uncertain. Germline V CDR1 and CDR2: SGDLS, YYNGEE. The CDR3 runs to 13 residues. The germline V and J ends were trimmed by 3 bases and 5 bases, with 10 bases remaining between them. The CDR3 bases are TGTGCCAGCAGCGCTCTAAGTCAAGATACGCAGTATTTT. The encoded protein is CASSALSQDTQYF.

This sequence joins TRBV5-4 and TRBJ2-7; the match to TRBD1 covers 7 bases. Germline loops: CDR1 SGHNT, CDR2 YYREEE (reference sequence). There are 13 residues in the CDR3. J gave up 7 bases and V 0 bases, and 4 bases lay outside the gene matches. CDR3 bases: TGTGCCAGCAGCTTGGGGGACAGTCAGGAGCAGTACTTC. This codes for CASSLGDSQEQYF.

The chain carries TRBV9 and TRBJ2-1; D is possibly TRBD2 (5 bases). The germline V gene encodes CDR1 SGDLS and CDR2 YYNGEE. The CDR3 has 16 residues. V was trimmed by 0 bases and J by 0 bases, leaving 10 bases between them. The DNA of the CDR3 is TGTGCCAGCAGCGTAGGTCAGCGGAGCTCCTACAATGAGCAGTTCTTC. Translated: CASSVGQRSSYNEQFF.

J is TRBJ1-1 and V is TRBV30; TRBD1 is a possible D gene (5 bases). Germline CDR1 reads GTSNPN; CDR2 reads SVGIG (reference sequence). The ends were cut back, 5 bases at V and 3 bases at J, with 16 bases in the middle. CDR3 size: 14 residues. The CDR3 loop reads CAWLQGGLYTEAFF. CDR3 DNA sequence: TGTGCCTGGCTCCAGGGTGGATTGTACACTGAAGCTTTCTTT.

The chain employs TRBV5-6 and TRBJ2-1; the D gene is possibly TRBD2 (6 bases). Germline CDR1 reads SGHDT; CDR2 reads YYEEEE. Trimming left V 2 bases short and J 6 bases short, with 15 bases between. The CDR3 totals 15 residues. CDR3 DNA: TGTGCCAGCAGCTTCAGGGAGGTTGCGGGCAATGAGCAGTTCTTC. Its translation: CASSFREVAGNEQFF.

The chain has TRBV10-3 and TRBJ2-1, with 12 bases matching TRBD2. Germline V gene sequence: CDR1 ENHRY, CDR2 SYGVKD. With V trimmed by 5 bases and J by 4 bases, 3 bases remained unmatched. There are 15 residues in the CDR3. The CDR3 DNA reads as TGTGCCATCAGTACCGGGACTAGCGGGTACAATGAGCAGTTCTTC. The encoded protein is CAISTGTSGYNEQFF.

The V call is TRBV4-1, the J call TRBJ2-7; D not resolved. The germline V gene has CDR1 MGHRA and CDR2 YSYEKL. This CDR3 region has 16 residues. V gave up 1 base and J gave up 0 bases, with 13 bases separating them. The DNA of the CDR3 is TGCGCCAGCAGCCAAGCTCCCAACAGTCCCTCCTACGAGCAGTACTTC. Its translation: CASSQAPNSPSYEQYF.

The CDR3 spells CASSLGGVPGNEAFF. The CDR3 nucleotides read TGTGCCAGCAGTTTAGGAGGAGTCCCGGGTAATGAAGCTTTCTTT. The V gene is TRBV28, the J gene TRBJ1-1, with D unresolved. The V gene lost 2 bases and the J gene lost 7 bases, with 17 bases spanning the gap. Looked up from germline, CDR1 is MDHEN and CDR2 is SYDVKM. This CDR3 region has 15 residues.

The rearrangement uses TRBV12-3 or TRBV12-4 and TRBJ2-2; D call uncertain. The ends were cut back, 3 bases at V and 5 bases at J, with 4 bases in the middle. The CDR3 is 12 amino acids. The CDR3: CASSFRTGELFF. DNA of the CDR3: TGTGCCAGCAGTTTTAGAACCGGGGAGCTGTTTTTT.

This sequence joins TRBV4-1 and TRBJ1-2, with a tentative D call TRBD1 (6 bases). Looked up from germline, CDR1 is MGHRA and CDR2 is YSYEKL. Trimming left V 3 bases short and J 8 bases short, with 13 bases between. The CDR3 consists of 13 residues. In DNA, the CDR3 is TGCGCCAGCAGCCAGGACGGTAGGGGGGGCTACACCTTC. Its translation is CASSQDGRGGYTF.

V is TRBV7-2 and J is TRBJ2-1; TRBD2 matches 14 bases. Per germline, CDR1 SGHTA and CDR2 FQGNSA. The CDR3 runs 16 residues. Unmatched junction bases numbered 7, after V lost 3 bases and J lost 9 bases. The chain's CDR3 is CASSLTSGGALGEQFF. In DNA form, the CDR3 reads TGTGCCAGCAGCTTGACTAGCGGGGGGGCCCTCGGTGAGCAGTTCTTC.

The chain uses TRBV27 and TRBJ2-1; the D is unclear. Germline values: CDR1 MNHEY, CDR2 SMNVEV (reference sequence). Trimming took off 8 bases at V and 8 bases at J, with 13 bases between the two ends. The CDR3 loop spans 12 amino acids. CDR3 residues: CASGIWGYEQFF. DNA for the CDR3: TGTGCCAGCGGAATCTGGGGATATGAGCAGTTCTTC.